A selection of T cell receptor beta chains follows, all from one sample in a study of shared clonotypes between healthy human individuals. The assay was immunoSEQ multiplex PCR, and TCRdb's table has in-frame clones only and misses some. The sample yields some 700,000 clones, 90% seen once. Source material: memory CD8+ T cells from PBMCs. These TCRs come from a man between 18 and 29 years old in good health. Some clones in this sample may be carry-over from other donors' samples. CDR3s include the opening cysteine and the closing phenylalanine or tryptophan. A D gene is named only where the DNA matches it firmly. Clone size is given for some rows only: seen once, a few or many times, or a class if the clone is expanded.

CDR3 protein: CASLTSGSYEQYF
CDR3 DNA: TGTGCCAGCCTGACTAGCGGGTCCTACGAGCAGTACTTC
D gene: TRBD2
clone size: NA
J gene: TRBJ2-7
V gene: TRBV28
CDR3 length: 13

CDR3 protein: CAISADPSRVSFGNTIYF
CDR3 DNA: TGTGCCATCAGTGCCGACCCAAGCAGGGTATCCTTTGGAAACACCATATATTTT
D gene: NA
clone size: NA
J gene: TRBJ1-3
V gene: TRBV10-3
CDR3 length: 18

CDR3 protein: CASSERTEPSGANVLTF
CDR3 DNA: TGTGCCAGCAGCGAAAGGACAGAGCCCTCTGGGGCCAACGTCCTGACTTTC
D gene: NA
clone size: NA
J gene: TRBJ2-6
V gene: TRBV9
CDR3 length: 17

CDR3 protein: CASSLSLDIMAGNTIYF
CDR3 DNA: TGTGCCAGCAGCTTAAGCTTGGACATAATGGCTGGAAACACCATATATTTT
D gene: NA
clone size: NA
J gene: TRBJ1-3
V gene: TRBV13
CDR3 length: 17

CDR3 protein: CASSPRGGRTEAFF
CDR3 DNA: TGTGCCAGCAGCCCGAGGGGGGGGAGGACTGAAGCTTTCTTT
D gene: NA
clone size: NA
J gene: TRBJ1-1
V gene: TRBV11-2
CDR3 length: 14

CDR3 protein: CASRPLNREIAGANVLTF
CDR3 DNA: TGTGCCAGCAGACCCTTGAACAGGGAGATAGCTGGGGCCAACGTCCTGACTTTC
D gene: NA
clone size: NA
J gene: TRBJ2-6
V gene: TRBV7-9
CDR3 length: 18

CDR3 protein: CASTPLREMNTEAFF
CDR3 DNA: TGTGCCAGTACCCCCCTCCGGGAGATGAACACTGAAGCTTTCTTT
D gene: NA
clone size: once
J gene: TRBJ1-1
V gene: TRBV19
CDR3 length: 15

CDR3 protein: CASSPGDGLNYGYTF
CDR3 DNA: TGTGCCAGCTCACCAGGGGACGGCCTTAACTATGGCTACACCTTC
D gene: NA
clone size: NA
J gene: TRBJ1-2
V gene: TRBV18
CDR3 length: 15

CDR3 protein: CASSQDWGQFSEQYF
CDR3 DNA: TGCGCCAGCAGCCAAGATTGGGGACAGTTCAGCGAGCAGTACTTC
D gene: TRBD1
clone size: NA
J gene: TRBJ2-7
V gene: TRBV4-3
CDR3 length: 15

CDR3 protein: CASSIRAESTYEQYF
CDR3 DNA: TGTGCCAGTAGTATAAGAGCCGAATCAACCTACGAGCAGTACTTC
D gene: NA
clone size: NA
J gene: TRBJ2-7
V gene: TRBV19
CDR3 length: 15

CDR3 protein: CASSKGGGETDTQYF
CDR3 DNA: TGCGCCAGCAGCAAGGGGGGAGGGGAGACAGATACGCAGTATTTT
D gene: NA
clone size: NA
J gene: TRBJ2-3
V gene: TRBV4-1
CDR3 length: 15

CDR3 protein: CSVGPYSSYNEQFF
CDR3 DNA: TGCAGCGTTGGCCCCTATAGCAGCTACAATGAGCAGTTCTTC
D gene: NA
clone size: NA
J gene: TRBJ2-1
V gene: TRBV29-1
CDR3 length: 14

CDR3 protein: CASSLRQGSGNTIYF
CDR3 DNA: TGTGCCAGCAGCCTCAGACAGGGCTCTGGAAACACCATATATTTT
D gene: TRBD1
clone size: NA
J gene: TRBJ1-3
V gene: TRBV11-2
CDR3 length: 15

CDR3 protein: CASSYSWGDEQFF
CDR3 DNA: TGTGCCAGCAGTTACTCGTGGGGAGATGAGCAGTTCTTC
D gene: NA
clone size: once
J gene: TRBJ2-1
V gene: TRBV6-5
CDR3 length: 13

CDR3 protein: CASSELPGLASEQYF
CDR3 DNA: TGCGCCAGCAGTGAGTTGCCGGGACTAGCTTCCGAGCAGTACTTC
D gene: TRBD2
clone size: NA
J gene: TRBJ2-7
V gene: TRBV10-1
CDR3 length: 15

CDR3 protein: CAISDPSGGVSYEQYF
CDR3 DNA: TGTGCCATCAGTGACCCTAGCGGAGGGGTTTCCTACGAGCAGTACTTC
D gene: TRBD2
clone size: NA
J gene: TRBJ2-7
V gene: TRBV10-3
CDR3 length: 16

CDR3 protein: CASSNTGDLKFNEKLFF
CDR3 DNA: TGTGCCAGCAGTAACACAGGGGATCTTAAGTTTAATGAAAAACTGTTTTTT
D gene: TRBD1
clone size: few
J gene: TRBJ1-4
V gene: TRBV27
CDR3 length: 17

CDR3 protein: CAISELQYTEAFF
CDR3 DNA: TGTGCCATCAGTGAGCTACAGTACACTGAAGCTTTCTTT
D gene: NA
clone size: NA
J gene: TRBJ1-1
V gene: TRBV10-3
CDR3 length: 13

CDR3 protein: CASSQERGNEQYF
CDR3 DNA: TGCGCCAGCAGCCAAGAGCGCGGGAACGAGCAGTACTTC
D gene: NA
clone size: NA
J gene: TRBJ2-7
V gene: TRBV4-1
CDR3 length: 13

CDR3 protein: CSVVGREQYF
CDR3 DNA: TGCAGCGTTGTGGGACGCGAGCAGTACTTC
D gene: NA
clone size: NA
J gene: TRBJ2-7
V gene: TRBV29-1
CDR3 length: 10

CDR3 protein: CASSLAISGITISGANVLTF
CDR3 DNA: TGCGCCAGCAGCTTGGCTATTTCGGGTATTACTATCTCTGGGGCCAACGTCCTGACTTTC
D gene: NA
clone size: NA
J gene: TRBJ2-6
V gene: TRBV5-1
CDR3 length: 20

CDR3 protein: CASTLRGNAFRSYEQYF
CDR3 DNA: TGTGCCAGCACCCTACGCGGGAATGCTTTTCGGTCCTACGAGCAGTACTTC
D gene: NA
clone size: NA
J gene: TRBJ2-7
V gene: TRBV11-2
CDR3 length: 17

CDR3 protein: CSVEEGPGIEFF
CDR3 DNA: TGCAGCGTTGAAGAGGGTCCGGGTATAGAGTTCTTC
D gene: NA
clone size: NA
J gene: TRBJ2-1
V gene: TRBV29-1
CDR3 length: 12

CDR3 protein: CASSIGPAISGNTIYF
CDR3 DNA: TGTGCCAGCAGCATTGGGCCTGCCATCTCTGGAAACACCATATATTTT
D gene: NA
clone size: few
J gene: TRBJ1-3
V gene: TRBV5-5
CDR3 length: 16

CDR3 protein: CASSLVSSGGETQYF
CDR3 DNA: TGTGCCAGCAGCTTAGTATCTAGCGGAGGGGAGACCCAGTACTTC
D gene: TRBD2
clone size: NA
J gene: TRBJ2-5
V gene: TRBV7-9
CDR3 length: 15

CDR3 protein: CAYRTVYEQYF
CDR3 DNA: TGTGCCTACCGGACGGTCTACGAGCAGTACTTC
D gene: NA
clone size: many
J gene: TRBJ2-7
V gene: TRBV30
CDR3 length: 11

CDR3 protein: CASSTWGADTQYF
CDR3 DNA: TGTGCCAGCAGTACATGGGGAGCAGATACGCAGTATTTT
D gene: NA
clone size: NA
J gene: TRBJ2-3
V gene: TRBV9
CDR3 length: 13

CDR3 protein: CASSLDVSYQETQYF
CDR3 DNA: TGTGCCAGCAGCTTGGACGTCTCGTACCAAGAGACCCAGTACTTC
D gene: NA
clone size: NA
J gene: TRBJ2-5
V gene: TRBV5-5
CDR3 length: 15

CDR3 protein: CASSQEPRSVAEAFF
CDR3 DNA: TGCGCCAGCAGCCAGGAGCCTAGATCAGTCGCTGAAGCTTTCTTT
D gene: NA
clone size: NA
J gene: TRBJ1-1
V gene: TRBV4-1
CDR3 length: 15

CDR3 protein: CSAAGQGATQYF
CDR3 DNA: TGCAGCGCCGCCGGACAGGGTGCGACCCAGTACTTC
D gene: TRBD1
clone size: NA
J gene: TRBJ2-5
V gene: TRBV29-1
CDR3 length: 12

CDR3 protein: CASSVVPSGSLNEQFF
CDR3 DNA: TGTGCCAGCAGCGTAGTTCCTAGCGGGAGTCTGAATGAGCAGTTCTTC
D gene: TRBD2
clone size: NA
J gene: TRBJ2-1
V gene: TRBV9
CDR3 length: 16

CDR3 protein: CASSRTGALNEQFF
CDR3 DNA: TGTGCCAGTAGTAGGACAGGCGCCCTCAATGAGCAGTTCTTC
D gene: TRBD1
clone size: once
J gene: TRBJ2-1
V gene: TRBV19
CDR3 length: 14

CDR3 protein: CASSMVGNQPQHF
CDR3 DNA: TGTGCCAGTAGTATGGTGGGAAATCAGCCCCAGCATTTT
D gene: NA
clone size: NA
J gene: TRBJ1-5
V gene: TRBV19
CDR3 length: 13

CDR3 protein: CASSYSAGETYNEQFF
CDR3 DNA: TGTGCCAGCAGTTACTCGGCGGGAGAAACTTACAATGAGCAGTTCTTC
D gene: TRBD2
clone size: once
J gene: TRBJ2-1
V gene: TRBV6-5
CDR3 length: 16

CDR3 protein: CASSETGRRLPYNEQFF
CDR3 DNA: TGTGCCAGCAGTGAAACGGGCCGCAGGCTCCCCTACAATGAGCAGTTCTTC
D gene: NA
clone size: NA
J gene: TRBJ2-1
V gene: TRBV2
CDR3 length: 17

CDR3 protein: CASSVGSSEQYF
CDR3 DNA: TGTGCCAGCAGCGTAGGGAGCAGCGAGCAGTACTTC
D gene: NA
clone size: NA
J gene: TRBJ2-7
V gene: TRBV9
CDR3 length: 12

CDR3 protein: CASSVGGGPYNEQFF
CDR3 DNA: TGTGCCAGCAGCGTAGGTGGCGGCCCCTACAATGAGCAGTTCTTC
D gene: NA
clone size: NA
J gene: TRBJ2-1
V gene: TRBV9
CDR3 length: 15

CDR3 protein: CASRSERGQGALYEQYF
CDR3 DNA: TGTGCCAGCAGGTCCGAGCGGGGCCAGGGGGCTCTCTACGAGCAGTACTTC
D gene: NA
clone size: once
J gene: TRBJ2-7
V gene: TRBV7-9
CDR3 length: 17

CDR3 protein: CASSQLLRTDNTEAFF
CDR3 DNA: TGTGCCAGCTCACAACTCCTCCGGACAGACAACACTGAAGCTTTCTTT
D gene: NA
clone size: NA
J gene: TRBJ1-1
V gene: TRBV18
CDR3 length: 16

CDR3 protein: CASSIDPMGAGAYYGYTF
CDR3 DNA: TGTGCCAGTAGTATAGATCCCATGGGCGCAGGGGCCTACTATGGCTACACCTTC
D gene: NA
clone size: NA
J gene: TRBJ1-2
V gene: TRBV19
CDR3 length: 18

CDR3 protein: CASSPRDIGGDNEQFF
CDR3 DNA: TGTGCCAGCAGCCCTCGGGATATTGGCGGAGACAATGAGCAGTTCTTC
D gene: NA
clone size: NA
J gene: TRBJ2-1
V gene: TRBV7-9
CDR3 length: 16

CDR3 protein: CASSSRRVGLNIQYF
CDR3 DNA: TGTGCCAGCAGTTCCCGACGGGTGGGTTTAAACATTCAGTACTTC
D gene: NA
clone size: NA
J gene: TRBJ2-4
V gene: TRBV28
CDR3 length: 15

CDR3 protein: CASSLGTPINYGYTF
CDR3 DNA: TGCGCCAGCAGCCTCGGGACACCTATTAACTATGGCTACACCTTC
D gene: NA
clone size: few
J gene: TRBJ1-2
V gene: TRBV4-1
CDR3 length: 15

CDR3 protein: CATSRGGENTEAFF
CDR3 DNA: TGTGCCACCAGCAGGGGCGGGGAGAACACTGAAGCTTTCTTT
D gene: NA
clone size: few
J gene: TRBJ1-1
V gene: TRBV15
CDR3 length: 14

CDR3 protein: CACWTGLGELFF
CDR3 DNA: TGTGCCTGCTGGACCGGTCTCGGGGAGCTGTTTTTT
D gene: NA
clone size: NA
J gene: TRBJ2-2
V gene: TRBV19
CDR3 length: 12

CDR3 protein: CATRNTGYEQYF
CDR3 DNA: TGTGCCACCAGAAACACAGGGTACGAGCAGTACTTC
D gene: NA
clone size: once
J gene: TRBJ2-7
V gene: TRBV15
CDR3 length: 12

CDR3 protein: CASSLDRFSGNTIYF
CDR3 DNA: TGTGCCAGCAGCTTAGATAGGTTCTCTGGAAACACCATATATTTT
D gene: NA
clone size: NA
J gene: TRBJ1-3
V gene: TRBV7-9
CDR3 length: 15

CDR3 protein: CATRMAPDTQYF
CDR3 DNA: TGTGCCACCAGGATGGCCCCAGATACGCAGTATTTT
D gene: NA
clone size: NA
J gene: TRBJ2-3
V gene: TRBV27
CDR3 length: 12

CDR3 protein: CASSPEFEQYF
CDR3 DNA: TGTGCCAGCAGTCCCGAGTTCGAGCAGTACTTC
D gene: NA
clone size: NA
J gene: TRBJ2-7
V gene: TRBV6-6
CDR3 length: 11

CDR3 protein: CASNHDRGYGYTF
CDR3 DNA: TGTGCCAGCAACCACGACAGGGGCTATGGCTACACCTTC
D gene: TRBD1
clone size: NA
J gene: TRBJ1-2
V gene: TRBV5-8
CDR3 length: 13

CDR3 protein: CASSRRRDDTEAFF
CDR3 DNA: TGTGCCAGCAGCCGCAGGAGGGATGACACTGAAGCTTTCTTT
D gene: NA
clone size: NA
J gene: TRBJ1-1
V gene: TRBV5-8
CDR3 length: 14

CDR3 protein: CASSFSSASYNEQFF
CDR3 DNA: TGTGCCAGCAGTTTTTCCAGCGCCTCCTACAATGAGCAGTTCTTC
D gene: NA
clone size: NA
J gene: TRBJ2-1
V gene: TRBV27
CDR3 length: 15

CDR3 protein: CASSLALGPVDEKLFF
CDR3 DNA: TGTGCCAGCAGCTTAGCCCTGGGACCGGTGGATGAAAAACTGTTTTTT
D gene: NA
clone size: NA
J gene: TRBJ1-4
V gene: TRBV7-9
CDR3 length: 16

CDR3 protein: CASSLQGDTEAFF
CDR3 DNA: TGTGCCAGCAGCCTACAGGGGGACACTGAAGCTTTCTTT
D gene: TRBD1
clone size: once
J gene: TRBJ1-1
V gene: TRBV5-8
CDR3 length: 13

CDR3 protein: CASSPPSGRETQYF
CDR3 DNA: TGTGCCAGCAGCCCACCTAGCGGTCGAGAGACCCAGTACTTC
D gene: TRBD2
clone size: NA
J gene: TRBJ2-5
V gene: TRBV7-9
CDR3 length: 14